Listed below are T cell receptor beta chains from one sample, sequenced in a study of blood T cell repertoires in COVID-19. Clones were sequenced by immunoSEQ multiplex PCR, and TCRdb holds only the in-frame ones, with some missing. The profile shows more than 90,000 clones, around 81% of them singletons. The sequenced sample consisted of peripheral blood. The receptors originated from a man in his 60s with acute or convalescent COVID-19. Each CDR3 is given with its conserved first and last residue. The D gene is left open where the match is weak. Size values are once, few and many counts, or a class for expanded clones, and some rows have none.

TRBV2	TRBJ2-2	15	-	-	TGTGCCAGCTCCTATAGGCCGAGGGGGGGCGGGGAGCTGTTTTTT	CASSYRPRGGGELFF
TRBV9	TRBJ2-1	16	TRBD2	-	TGTGCCAGCAGCTTAGGGGGGACTAGCGGGTTGGTTGAGCAGTTCTTC	CASSLGGTSGLVEQFF
TRBV2	TRBJ2-1	15	TRBD2	-	TGTGCCAGCATCGGTACTAGCGGGGTTCGGAATGAGCAGTTCTTC	CASIGTSGVRNEQFF
TRBV6-2/TRBV6-3	TRBJ2-1	14	TRBD1	-	TGTGCCAGCAGTGACGACAGGGCTCACAATGAGCAGTTCTTC	CASSDDRAHNEQFF
TRBV10-3	TRBJ2-1	16	-	-	TGTGCCATCAGGGGGGGATCCGAGACAAACCTTAATGAGCAGTTCTTC	CAIRGGSETNLNEQFF
TRBV6-5	TRBJ2-1	13	-	-	TGTGCCAGCAGTCTTGGACTGAGCAATGAGCAGTTCTTC	CASSLGLSNEQFF
TRBV14	TRBJ2-5	14	-	-	TGTGCCAGCAGCCCGACACGGTACCAAGAGACCCAGTACTTC	CASSPTRYQETQYF
TRBV24-1	TRBJ2-1	14	-	-	TGTGCCACCACAGCCGGGAACTCCTACAATGAGCAGTTCTTC	CATTAGNSYNEQFF
TRBV5-5	TRBJ1-5	14	TRBD1	once	TGTGCCAGCAGCTATGGGACAGTCAATCAGCCCCAGCATTTT	CASSYGTVNQPQHF
TRBV2	TRBJ2-1	13	TRBD2	few	TGTGCCAGCGGACTAGCGGGGGGGCTTGAGCAGTTCTTC	CASGLAGGLEQFF
TRBV6-5	TRBJ1-4	14	TRBD1	-	TGTGCCAGCACACAGGGGCCAATTAATGAAAAACTGTTTTTT	CASTQGPINEKLFF
TRBV9	TRBJ1-3	19	TRBD1	once	TGTGCCAGCAGCGTTTTGGGACAGGGGTCATTGAGCTCTGGAAACACCATATATTTT	CASSVLGQGSLSSGNTIYF
TRBV19	TRBJ1-1	15	-	-	TGTGCCAGTAAATTGCAGGCCTTTCTGAACACTGAAGCTTTCTTT	CASKLQAFLNTEAFF
TRBV19	TRBJ1-5	15	-	-	TGTGCCAGTAGTCCCCGGGGGGTCGTAGGGCGGCCCCAGCATTTT	CASSPRGVVGRPQHF
TRBV3-1/TRBV3-2	TRBJ1-1	17	-	-	TGTGCCAGCAGCCAAGATCGTACACAGCCAGTCAACACTGAAGCTTTCTTT	CASSQDRTQPVNTEAFF
TRBV19	TRBJ2-1	15	-	-	TGTGCCAGTAGTGAGGGCAGGCCCTTCGGGGGTGAGCAGTTCTTC	CASSEGRPFGGEQFF
TRBV4-1	TRBJ1-1	16	-	-	TGCGCCAGCAGCCAAGAATGGAGGATTATGAACACTGAAGCTTTCTTT	CASSQEWRIMNTEAFF
TRBV19	TRBJ2-1	14	-	few	TGTGCCACGACCCGGACTTCTACCTACAATGAGCAGTTCTTC	CATTRTSTYNEQFF
TRBV11-3	TRBJ2-1	13	-	-	TGTGCCAGCAGCTTAGGAGAGGGTAATGAGCAGTTCTTC	CASSLGEGNEQFF
TRBV7-3	TRBJ1-2	14	TRBD1	-	TGTGCCAGCAGCCTTCAGGGACAGGGCCATGGCTACACCTTC	CASSLQGQGHGYTF
TRBV6-5	TRBJ2-2	15	-	-	TGTGCCAGCAGCCGTACTGCGACCGCGGCCGGGGAGCTGTTTTTT	CASSRTATAAGELFF
TRBV7-9	TRBJ1-4	14	TRBD1	-	TGTGCCAGCAGCCCGGGACAGGGAGGGGAAAAACTGTTTTTT	CASSPGQGGEKLFF
TRBV19	TRBJ2-1	15	-	-	TGTGCCAGTAGTTCCCTAGGCAGGGACTACAATGAGCAGTTCTTC	CASSSLGRDYNEQFF